This T cell receptor beta chain was sequenced during a study of T cells expressing NK-cell markers. Turning to the study itself: Sequencing of TCR beta repertoires drew on sorted CD3+CD56+NKG2C+, CD3+CD56+NKG2C- and CD3+CD56-NKG2C+ T cells. Findings and limits, study-wide: For a few donors, these clonotypes were likewise the leading ones in the CD3+CD56-NKG2C+ fraction. Six donors carried dominant NKG2C+ clonotypes that made up roughly 1.0-7.0% of their CD8+ T cells.

The CDR3 has 15 amino acids. The germline V gene has CDR1 SNHLY and CDR2 FYNNEI. As concerns this clonotype: Antigen: not known.

Following a re-call of the 5' RACE reads, TCRdb has one entry per CDR3 protein and lacks DNA. The table gives about 150,000 distinct CDR3 sequences; the top ten clones make up less than 40% of it. The rearrangement uses TRBV2 and TRBJ2-5; TCRdb lists TRBD2, though no DNA is available to test this call. The sample taken for sequencing was blood T cells: a sorted CD56 or NKG2C T cell subset, CD4+ or CD8+ T cells, or bulk PBMC T cells (not recorded which). This sequence was found in a woman in her forties or fifties in good health. The CDR3 is CASSGREGETETQYF.